What follows is one T cell receptor (beta chain) and its context. This sample is part of a study of blood T cell repertoires in COVID-19. Overall study: The United States, Italy and Spain were the sources of the acute and convalescent COVID-19 samples. PBMCs, B-cell-depleted T cells, or T cells were the source of the cDNA or gDNA that made up the material.

The repertoire was sequenced with immunoSEQ multiplex PCR; TCRdb's copy has only in-frame clones and lacks some. The sample lists 250,000 to 350,000 clones, approximately 92% occurring once. The CDR3 totals 15 residues. With 5 bases removed from V and 2 bases from J, the gap between germline ends came to 16 bases. From germline, CDR1 is MDHEN and CDR2 SYDVKM. Individuals drawn from under 30 US areas were roughly 18 to 89 years old. Cohort assignment relied on participant-reported clinical history. Sequencing was carried out using PBMCs or T cells enriched from blood (not recorded which). The chain combines TRBV28 with TRBJ2-7; TRBD2 might be the D (6 bases). This receptor was taken from a woman in her twenties or thirties who had recovered from COVID-19. CDR3 in amino acids: CASSPPWRGPYEQYF. In DNA, the CDR3 is TGTGCCAGCAGTCCTCCGTGGAGGGGCCCCTACGAGCAGTACTTC.